The 2 T cell receptor beta chains listed next were all sequenced from one sample in a study of CD8 T cells in Susac syndrome. Random hexamers primed reverse transcription of about 0.45 to 1 ug RNA. TCRdb reanalysed the immunoSEQ multiplex PCR reads using MiXCR and keeps one entry per CDR3 protein. The sample lists about 300,000 distinct CDR3 sequences, roughly 85% seen once, with around 0.22% in the top ten. Sequencing input: CD8+ T cells from PBMCs. These receptors were taken from a human donor with multiple sclerosis.

This clonotype was counted once. The chain employs TRBV9 and TRBJ1-6, with D possibly TRBD1 on 5 matching bases. Germline V gene sequence: CDR1 SGDLS, CDR2 YYNGEE. The CDR3 contains 18 residues. V dropped 3 bases and J dropped 0 bases, with 16 bases sitting between them. This CDR3 is CASSEGWGRSSYNSPLHF. In DNA, the CDR3 is TGTGCCAGCAGCGAGGGATGGGGCAGGAGCTCCTATAATTCACCCCTCCACTTT.

This sequence joins TRBV7-2 and TRBJ2-7, with D maybe TRBD2 (6 bases). Trimming took off 5 bases at V and 1 base at J, with 12 bases between the two ends. This CDR3 contains 14 residues. The germline V gene has CDR1 SGHTA and CDR2 FQGNSA. The CDR3 region is CASSPMGGSYEQYF. The CDR3 coding sequence is TGTGCCAGCAGCCCAATGGGGGGATCCTACGAGCAGTACTTC.